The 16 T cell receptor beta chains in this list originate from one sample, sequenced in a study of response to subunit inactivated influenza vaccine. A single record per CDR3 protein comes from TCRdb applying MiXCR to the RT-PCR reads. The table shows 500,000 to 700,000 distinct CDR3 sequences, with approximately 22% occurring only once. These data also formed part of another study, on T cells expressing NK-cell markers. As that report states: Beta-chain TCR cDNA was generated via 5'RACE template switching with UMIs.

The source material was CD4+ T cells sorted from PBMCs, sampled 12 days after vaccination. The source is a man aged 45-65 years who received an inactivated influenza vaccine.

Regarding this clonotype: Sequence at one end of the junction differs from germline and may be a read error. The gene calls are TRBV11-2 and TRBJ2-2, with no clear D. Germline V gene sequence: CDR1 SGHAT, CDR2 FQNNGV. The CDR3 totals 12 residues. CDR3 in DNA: TGTCCCAGCAGCTCCCCGGCCGGGGAGCTGTTTTTT. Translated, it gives CPSSSPAGELFF.

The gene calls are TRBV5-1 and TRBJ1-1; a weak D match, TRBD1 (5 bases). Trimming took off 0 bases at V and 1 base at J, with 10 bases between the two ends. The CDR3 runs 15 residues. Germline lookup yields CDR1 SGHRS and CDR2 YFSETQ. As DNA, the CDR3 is TGCGCCAGCAGCTTGGATGGACACACGAACACTGAAGCTTTCTTT. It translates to CASSLDGHTNTEAFF.

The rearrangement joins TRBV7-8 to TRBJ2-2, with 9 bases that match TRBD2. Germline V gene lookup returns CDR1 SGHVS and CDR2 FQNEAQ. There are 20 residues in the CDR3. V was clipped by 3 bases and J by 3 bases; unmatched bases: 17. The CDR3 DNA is TGTGCCAGCAGCTTTCAAGGGGTTAGCGGGAGAATTCGGTACACCGGGGAGCTGTTTTTT. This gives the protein CASSFQGVSGRIRYTGELFF.

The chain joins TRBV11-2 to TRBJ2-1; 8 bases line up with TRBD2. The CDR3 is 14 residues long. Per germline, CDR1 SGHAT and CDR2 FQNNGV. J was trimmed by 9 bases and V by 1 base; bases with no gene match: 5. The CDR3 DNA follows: TGTGCCAGCAGCTTAGCGGGAGGGCCCCGTGAGCAGTTCTTC. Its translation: CASSLAGGPREQFF.

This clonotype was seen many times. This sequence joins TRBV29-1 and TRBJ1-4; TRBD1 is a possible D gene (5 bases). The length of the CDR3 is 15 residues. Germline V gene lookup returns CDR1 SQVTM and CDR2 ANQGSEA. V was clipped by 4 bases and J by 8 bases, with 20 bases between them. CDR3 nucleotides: TGCAGCGTTGCTGGGGACCGGACATCCCACGAAAAACTGTTTTTT. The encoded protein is CSVAGDRTSHEKLFF.

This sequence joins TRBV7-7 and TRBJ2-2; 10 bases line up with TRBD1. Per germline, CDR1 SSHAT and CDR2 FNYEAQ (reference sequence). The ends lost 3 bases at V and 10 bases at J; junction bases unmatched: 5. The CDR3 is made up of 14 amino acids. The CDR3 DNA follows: TGTGCCAGCAGCTTGGACAGGGGGTCCGCGGAGCTGTTTTTT. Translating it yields CASSLDRGSAELFF.

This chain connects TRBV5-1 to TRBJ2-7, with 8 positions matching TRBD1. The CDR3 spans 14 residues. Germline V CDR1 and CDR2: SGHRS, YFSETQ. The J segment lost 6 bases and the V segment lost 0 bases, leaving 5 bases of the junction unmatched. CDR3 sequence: CASSLAPGTGEQYF. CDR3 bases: TGCGCCAGCAGCTTGGCCCCCGGGACAGGCGAGCAGTACTTC.

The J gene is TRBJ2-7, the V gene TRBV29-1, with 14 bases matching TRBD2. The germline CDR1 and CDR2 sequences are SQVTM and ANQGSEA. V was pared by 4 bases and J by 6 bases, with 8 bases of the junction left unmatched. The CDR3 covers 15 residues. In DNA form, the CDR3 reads TGCAGCGTTGCTACCGGGACTAGCGGGAGTAGCGAGCAGTACTTC. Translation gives CSVATGTSGSSEQYF.

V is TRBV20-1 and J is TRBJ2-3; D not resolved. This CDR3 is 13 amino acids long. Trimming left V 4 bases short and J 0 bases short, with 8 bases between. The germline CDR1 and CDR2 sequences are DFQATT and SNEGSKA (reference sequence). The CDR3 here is CSAIDESTDTQYF. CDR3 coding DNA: TGCAGTGCTATTGATGAGAGCACAGATACGCAGTATTTT.

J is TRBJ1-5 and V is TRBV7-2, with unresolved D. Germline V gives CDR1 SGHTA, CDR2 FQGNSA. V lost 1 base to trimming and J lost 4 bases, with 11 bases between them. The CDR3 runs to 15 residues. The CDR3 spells CASSLDAGINQPQHF. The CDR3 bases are TGTGCCAGCAGCTTAGACGCGGGGATTAATCAGCCCCAGCATTTT.

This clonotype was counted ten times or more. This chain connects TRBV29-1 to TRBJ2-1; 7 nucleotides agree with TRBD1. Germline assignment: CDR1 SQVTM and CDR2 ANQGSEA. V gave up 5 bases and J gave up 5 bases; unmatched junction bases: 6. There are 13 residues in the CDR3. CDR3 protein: CSVSRDSNNEQFF. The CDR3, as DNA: TGCAGCGTTTCCCGGGACAGCAACAATGAGCAGTTCTTC.

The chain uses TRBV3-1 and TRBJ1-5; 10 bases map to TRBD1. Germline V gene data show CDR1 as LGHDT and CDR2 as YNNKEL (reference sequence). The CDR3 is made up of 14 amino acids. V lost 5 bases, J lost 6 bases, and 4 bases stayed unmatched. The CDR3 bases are TGTGCCAGCAGCGTGACAGGGGGCGGTCAGCCCCAGCATTTT. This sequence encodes CASSVTGGGQPQHF.

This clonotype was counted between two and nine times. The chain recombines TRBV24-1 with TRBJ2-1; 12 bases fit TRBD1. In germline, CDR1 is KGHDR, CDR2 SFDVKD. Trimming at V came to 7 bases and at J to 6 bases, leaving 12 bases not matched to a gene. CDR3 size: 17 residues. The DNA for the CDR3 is TGTGCCACCAGGCCGCCACCGGGACAGGGGGCTGGCAATGAGCAGTTCTTC. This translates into CATRPPPGQGAGNEQFF.

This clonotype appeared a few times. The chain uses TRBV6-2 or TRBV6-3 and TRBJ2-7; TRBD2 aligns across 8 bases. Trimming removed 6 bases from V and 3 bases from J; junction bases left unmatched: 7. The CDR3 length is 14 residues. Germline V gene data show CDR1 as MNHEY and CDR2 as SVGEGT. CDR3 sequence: CASRPSGSIYEQYF. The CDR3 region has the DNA TGTGCCAGCAGGCCAAGCGGGAGTATCTACGAGCAGTACTTC.

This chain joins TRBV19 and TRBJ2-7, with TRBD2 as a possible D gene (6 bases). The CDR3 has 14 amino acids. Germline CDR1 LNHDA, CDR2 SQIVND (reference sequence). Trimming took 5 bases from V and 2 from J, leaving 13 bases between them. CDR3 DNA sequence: TGTGCCAGTAGTGGTGGCGGGAAGACCTACGAGCAGTACTTC. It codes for CASSGGGKTYEQYF.

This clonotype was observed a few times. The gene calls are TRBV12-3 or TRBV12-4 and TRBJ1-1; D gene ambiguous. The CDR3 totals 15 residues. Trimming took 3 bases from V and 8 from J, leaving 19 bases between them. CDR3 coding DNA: TGTGCCAGCAGTTTCATGGCCTCAATAGGTAGAGAAGCTTTCTTT. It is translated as CASSFMASIGREAFF.